One and the same sample provided the 20 T cell receptor beta chains below, sequenced in a study of blood T cell repertoires in COVID-19. Sequencing used immunoSEQ multiplex PCR; TCRdb keeps in-frame clones, though not all of them. Of some 190,000 clones detected, around 80% appear once; the ten largest clones hold about 20%. Sequenced material: peripheral blood. These receptors were collected from a human donor in a cohort sampled during active COVID-19.

This rearrangement joins TRBV5-1 to TRBJ1-1; tentatively, D is TRBD1 (5 bases). CDR3 size: 14 residues. Germline CDR1 and CDR2: SGHRS and YFSETQ. Trimming pared 3 bases from V and 2 bases from J, leaving 11 bases between. CDR3 residues: CASSWTSDNTEAFF. In DNA, the CDR3 is TGCGCCAGCAGCTGGACATCGGATAACACTGAAGCTTTCTTT.

The CDR3 region has the DNA TGTGCCAGCAGCCGCCCTCGACAGGGGGGGGACTATGGCTACACCTTC. Translated, it gives CASSRPRQGGDYGYTF. The rearrangement links TRBV7-9 to TRBJ1-2; 9 bases agree with TRBD1. Germline assignment: CDR1 SEHNR and CDR2 FQNEAQ (reference sequence). Unmatched junction bases numbered 10, after V lost 5 bases and J lost 3 bases. This CDR3 region has 16 residues.

The genes are TRBV7-3 and TRBJ2-1; D might be TRBD2 (5 bases). The V gene lost 5 bases and the J gene lost 5 bases, with 16 bases spanning the gap. The germline gives CDR1 SGHTA, CDR2 FQGTGA. There are 15 residues in the CDR3. CDR3 DNA sequence: TGTGCCAGCAGCCTCGAGGTGGGAGCGCACAATGAGCAGTTCTTC. Amino acids: CASSLEVGAHNEQFF.

This chain uses TRBV28 with TRBJ2-7; 8 bases line up with TRBD1. V trimming: 3 bases; J trimming: 1 base; junction bases outside the gene matches: 14. CDR1 MDHEN and CDR2 SYDVKM come from the germline V gene. This CDR3 comprises 18 residues. The CDR3 is CASSLTSADRGLSYEQYF. In DNA form, the CDR3 reads TGTGCCAGCAGTTTGACCTCCGCCGACAGGGGTCTTTCCTACGAGCAGTACTTC.

This clone was seen once. This chain joins TRBV5-1 and TRBJ2-5; TRBD2 agrees at 11 bases. V shed 2 bases, J shed 5 bases, and the junction held 2 bases outside the gene matches. CDR1 is SGHRS and CDR2 is YFSETQ in the germline V gene. This CDR3 is 14 amino acids long. CDR3 in DNA: TGCGCCAGCAGCTTTAGCGGGGGGGTTGAGACCCAGTACTTC. The encoded protein is CASSFSGGVETQYF.

V is TRBV28 and J is TRBJ1-2; D may be TRBD1 (5 bases). Germline V gene data show CDR1 as MDHEN and CDR2 as SYDVKM. Trimming took 8 bases from V and 3 from J, leaving 13 bases between them. CDR3 length: 13 amino acids. CDR3: CASHLGGYYGYTF. As DNA, the CDR3 is TGTGCCAGCCACCTCGGGGGGTACTATGGCTACACCTTC.

This clone was detected only once. The chain couples TRBV2 to TRBJ2-2, with TRBD2 identical over 12 bases. V was pared by 9 bases and J by 5 bases, with 4 bases of the junction left unmatched. The CDR3 length is 14 residues. Germline CDR1 and CDR2: SNHLY and FYNNEI. CDR3 sequence: CARGGLAGTGELFF. The CDR3 DNA follows: TGTGCCAGGGGCGGACTAGCGGGAACCGGGGAGCTGTTTTTT.

This rearrangement joins TRBV7-8 to TRBJ2-1; possible D gene TRBD2, 6 bases. The germline V gene has CDR1 SGHVS and CDR2 FQNEAQ. The germline V and J ends were trimmed by 5 bases and 6 bases, with 23 bases remaining between them. The CDR3 sequence is 17 residues long. The CDR3 is CASSRREPGVGFNEQFF. CDR3 coding DNA: TGTGCCAGCAGCCGAAGGGAACCGGGGGTCGGTTTCAATGAGCAGTTCTTC.

The chain joins TRBV7-2 to TRBJ1-1; TRBD1 might be the D (5 bases). Looked up from germline, CDR1 is SGHTA and CDR2 is FQGNSA. This CDR3 is 14 amino acids long. Trimming removed 2 bases at V and 1 base at J, with 8 bases between. The CDR3 region is CASSLRTKNTEAFF. The DNA of the CDR3 is TGTGCCAGCAGCTTAAGGACAAAGAACACTGAAGCTTTCTTT.

CDR3 coding DNA: TGTGCCAGCAGTTCCCGGACAGGGAGGTTGTCCTATAATTCACCCCTCCACTTT. Translated, it gives CASSSRTGRLSYNSPLHF. The chain carries TRBV27 and TRBJ1-6; the match to TRBD1 covers 8 bases. Germline CDR1 and CDR2: MNHEY and SMNVEV (reference sequence). CDR3 length equals 18 residues. J was trimmed by 1 base and V by 4 bases; bases with no gene match: 9.

The chain joins TRBV3-1 (or the pseudogene TRBV3-2) to TRBJ2-1; 10 bases are a match to TRBD2. The germline CDR1 and CDR2 sequences are LGHDT and YNNKEL (reference sequence). Trimming at V came to 2 bases and at J to 4 bases, leaving 2 bases not matched to a gene. CDR3 length: 15 amino acids. CDR3 region: CASSQLLAGYNEQFF. CDR3 coding DNA: TGTGCCAGCAGCCAACTACTAGCGGGGTACAATGAGCAGTTCTTC.

The CDR3 nucleotides are TGCAGCGTTGGCCGCGGGACCCCTGAAGAAAAACTGTTTTTT. It translates to CSVGRGTPEEKLFF. J is TRBJ1-4 and V is TRBV29-1; D might be TRBD1 (5 bases). Germline assignment: CDR1 SQVTM and CDR2 ANQGSEA. This CDR3 is built from 14 residues. Trimming took off 4 bases at V and 8 bases at J, with 17 bases between the two ends.

CDR3 sequence reads: CASSERGLARHGASGANVLTF. The DNA for the CDR3 is TGCGCCAGCAGCGAGCGGGGGCTTGCCCGGCATGGGGCATCTGGGGCCAACGTCCTGACTTTC. This chain uses TRBV4-1 with TRBJ2-6, with 8 bases that match TRBD2. The CDR3 consists of 21 residues. V lost 5 bases, J lost 1 base, and 19 bases stayed unmatched. Per germline, CDR1 MGHRA and CDR2 YSYEKL.

The sample holds many counts of this clone. The chain recombines TRBV28 with TRBJ1-2; D is ambiguous. Trimming removed 2 bases from V and 0 bases from J, with 10 bases in between. The CDR3 length is 15 residues. Germline CDR1 is MDHEN and CDR2 is SYDVKM. CDR3 sequence reads: CASSLPGLANYGYTF. The DNA of the CDR3 is TGTGCCAGCAGTTTACCGGGGTTAGCTAACTATGGCTACACCTTC.

The chain couples TRBV5-1 to TRBJ2-7; no definite D call. The length of the CDR3 is 12 residues. Germline V gene lookup returns CDR1 SGHRS and CDR2 YFSETQ. The V and J ends lost 0 bases and 6 bases respectively, with 7 bases between them. The CDR3 nucleotides are TGCGCCAGCAGCTTGGATTTCGGCGAGCAGTACTTC. Translation: CASSLDFGEQYF.

The rearrangement uses TRBV10-3 and TRBJ1-3; D is possibly TRBD1 (5 bases). Trimming cost V 6 bases and J 2 bases, with 17 bases left between them. CDR3 length: 16 amino acids. Per the germline V gene, CDR1 is ENHRY and CDR2 is SYGVKD. CDR3 sequence reads: CAIRDGTLGAGNTIYF. In DNA, the CDR3 is TGTGCCATCAGGGACGGGACTCTAGGCGCTGGAAACACCATATATTTT.

The V call is TRBV13, the J call TRBJ2-3; TRBD2 matches at 8 bases. The V gene end was trimmed by 5 bases and the J gene end by 5 bases; junction bases not matched to a gene: 9. Germline V gene sequence: CDR1 PRHDT, CDR2 FYEKMQ (reference sequence). There are 15 residues in the CDR3. The CDR3 is CASSGSGLVVDTQYF. CDR3 sequence (DNA): TGTGCCAGCAGCGGCTCGGGACTAGTCGTAGATACGCAGTATTTT. Looking up the rest from reference TRBV13 and TRBJ2-3 gives the full variable domain: AAGVIQSPRHLIKEKRETATLKCYPIPRHDTVYWYQQGPGQDPQFLISFYEKMQSDKGSIPDRFSAQQFSDYHSELNMSSLELGDSALYFCASSGSGLVVDTQYFGPGTRLTVL.

The gene calls are TRBV2 and TRBJ2-7, with D unclear. The CDR3 is 11 residues long. Trimming took off 2 bases at V and 7 bases at J, with 6 bases between the two ends. Germline-derived CDR1 and CDR2 are SNHLY and FYNNEI. Written as DNA, the CDR3 is TGTGCCAGCAGTGAATCCAGGGAGCAGTACTTC. Translating it yields CASSESREQYF. The full variable domain, rest sourced from reference TRBV2 and TRBJ2-7, is EPEVTQTPSHQVTQMGQEVILRCVPISNHLYFYWYRQILGQKVEFLVSFYNNEISEKSEIFDDQFSVERPDGSNFTLKIRSTKLEDSAMYFCASSESREQYFGPGTRLTVT.

The table lists this clone with a count of one. The chain combines TRBV5-8 with TRBJ2-1; 8 nucleotides agree with TRBD1. V dropped 9 bases and J dropped 0; count of bases not matched to a gene: 5. This CDR3 has 14 amino acids. The germline V gene has CDR1 SGHTS and CDR2 YDEGEE. The chain's CDR3 is CATPDRVSYNEQFF. As DNA, the CDR3 is TGTGCCACCCCGGACAGGGTCTCCTACAATGAGCAGTTCTTC.

The genes are TRBV6-5 and TRBJ1-6; D is perhaps TRBD1 (6 bases). In germline, CDR1 is MNHEY, CDR2 SVGAGI. The CDR3 runs to 15 residues. V was pared by 6 bases and J by 2 bases, with 11 bases between. This CDR3 reads CASSRGFTYNSPLHF. The CDR3 bases are TGTGCCAGCAGCAGGGGATTCACCTATAATTCACCCCTCCACTTT.